This T cell receptor beta chain was retrieved from a study of blood T cell repertoires in COVID-19. Some clones are missing from TCRdb's copy, which holds only in-frame ones; the method was immunoSEQ multiplex PCR. The repertoire holds fewer than 300,000 clones, with around 84% as singletons. The CDR3 is 14 amino acids. Germline-derived CDR1 and CDR2 are SGHKS and YYEKEE (reference sequence). Trimming shortened V by 1 base and J by 2 bases, and 10 bases separated the two germline ends. The rearrangement uses TRBV5-5 and TRBJ2-7; D may be TRBD1 (5 bases). The sample comprised PBMCs or T cells enriched from blood (not recorded which). The source is a man in his forties who had been exposed to COVID-19. CDR3 amino acids: CASSLLTGPYEQYF. CDR3 DNA sequence: TGTGCCAGCAGCTTGCTCACAGGACCCTACGAGCAGTACTTC.